One and the same sample provided the 16 T cell receptor beta chains below, sequenced in a study of CD8+ T cells in alopecia areata (dated by TCRdb to 2017 to 2018). Libraries came from the immunoSEQ multiplex PCR assay. RNA was extracted from all samples and reverse transcribed into cDNA as template for TCR sequencing. What TCRdb holds here is the immuneACCESS table cut down to in-frame rearrangements. Part of the clones is not present; checked against another copy, under half of the missing clones reflect an unresolved V gene, and the others are unexplained. The sample contains approximately 91,000 clones, about 40% of them found a single time. Under 0.9% of the sample rests with the top ten. The sample was CD4+ T cells sorted from blood. These receptors were obtained from a human donor with alopecia areata.

V is TRBV23-1 and J is TRBJ2-3; possibly TRBD2 for D (6 bases). TRBV23-1 is placed among ORFs of uncertain function. Trimming removed 8 bases at V and 0 bases at J, with 27 bases between. The CDR3 is 19 residues long. The CDR3 loop is CASVYPFSGLSRSTDTQYF. The DNA of the CDR3 is TGCGCCAGCGTCTATCCTTTTAGCGGCCTTAGCCGGAGCACAGATACGCAGTATTTT.

This clone turned up a few times. This sequence joins TRBV28 and TRBJ2-7; 9 nucleotides match TRBD2. Germline V lookup: CDR1 MDHEN, CDR2 SYDVKM. The J segment lost 6 bases and the V segment lost 5 bases, leaving 5 bases of the junction unmatched. This CDR3 comprises 13 residues. The CDR3 DNA sequence: TGTGCCAGCAGTCGTCTAGCGGGAAGCGAGCAGTACTTC. Translation gives CASSRLAGSEQYF.

This clone came up a few times. The rearrangement links TRBV5-1 to TRBJ2-7; 13 bases line up with TRBD2. The junction had 5 bases not matched to a gene; V was cut back by 4 bases and J by 7 bases. Germline lookup yields CDR1 SGHRS and CDR2 YFSETQ. The CDR3 length is 14 residues. The CDR3 sequence: CASSEGLAGVEQYF. The CDR3 DNA sequence: TGCGCCAGCAGCGAAGGACTAGCGGGAGTAGAGCAGTACTTC.

CDR3 residues: CASSLVEGSGEQYF. CDR3 coding DNA: TGTGCCAGCAGCTTAGTTGAAGGGAGCGGCGAGCAGTACTTC. This chain links TRBV7-2 with TRBJ2-7; D may be TRBD2 (5 bases). CDR3 length equals 14 residues. Germline-derived CDR1 and CDR2 are SGHTA and FQGNSA. Deletions cut 1 base from V and 6 bases from J, with 13 bases between.

The V gene is TRBV5-1, the J gene TRBJ2-7, with a weak D call TRBD1 (6 bases). Germline CDR1 reads SGHRS; CDR2 reads YFSETQ. Trimming stripped 6 bases from V and 1 base from J, with 14 bases between. The CDR3 extends over 14 amino acids. DNA for the CDR3: TGCGCCAGCATGACAGGCCTGGGGTCCTACGAGCAGTACTTC. Amino acid sequence: CASMTGLGSYEQYF.

The rearrangement links TRBV7-2 to TRBJ2-1, with 12 bases aligning to TRBD2. Germline assignment: CDR1 SGHTA and CDR2 FQGNSA. V shed 5 bases, J shed 7 bases, and the junction held 15 bases outside the gene matches. This CDR3 is 18 amino acids long. This CDR3 is CASSPRSLAGGPGNEQFF. The DNA of the CDR3 is TGTGCCAGCAGCCCCCGATCGCTAGCGGGAGGGCCGGGGAATGAGCAGTTCTTC.

The chain employs TRBV30 and TRBJ2-7, with D unresolved. The germline CDR1 and CDR2 sequences are GTSNPN and SVGIG (reference sequence). The CDR3 is 12 amino acids. Deletions cut 0 bases from V and 4 bases from J, with 7 bases between. CDR3 in DNA: TGTGCCTGGAGTGTATGGAGTTACGAGCAGTACTTC. Protein product: CAWSVWSYEQYF. Full variable domain (missing parts from reference TRBV30 and TRBJ2-7): SQTIHQWPATLVQPVGSPLSLECTVEGTSNPNLYWYRQAAGRGLQLLFYSVGIGQISSEVPQNLSASRPQDRQFILSSKKLLLSDSGFYLCAWSVWSYEQYFGPGTRLTVT.

This rearrangement joins TRBV18 to TRBJ1-2; 7 bases fit TRBD1. The CDR3 spans 15 residues. CDR1 is KGHSH and CDR2 is LQKENI in the germline V gene. V lost 3 bases and J lost 4; bases outside the gene matches: 8. The CDR3 DNA follows: TGTGCCAGCTCACCCGACAGGGACACTCCCTATGGCTACACCTTC. It codes for CASSPDRDTPYGYTF.

V gene TRBV7-8 combines with J gene TRBJ2-5; D perhaps matches TRBD2 (5 bases). The germline V gene encodes CDR1 SGHVS and CDR2 FQNEAQ. This CDR3 contains 14 residues. The germline V and J ends were trimmed by 6 bases and 5 bases, with 16 bases remaining between them. The CDR3 spells CASSSRLFRETQYF. CDR3 DNA sequence: TGTGCCAGCAGTTCCCGACTATTTAGGGAGACCCAGTACTTC.

Here the CDR3 DNA reads TGCAGCTCTTCTAGCGGGCTGAGCTCCTACAATGAGCAGTTCTTC. Translating it yields CSSSSGLSSYNEQFF. This chain connects TRBV29-1 to TRBJ2-1, with 8 bases lining up with TRBD2. The germline V gene has CDR1 SQVTM and CDR2 ANQGSEA. V shed 8 bases, J shed 0 bases, and the junction held 9 bases outside the gene matches. The CDR3 totals 15 residues.

The sample holds a few counts of this clone. V usage is TRBV4-2 and J usage is TRBJ1-6, with 9 bases identical to TRBD1. The CDR3 has 16 amino acids. The germline gives CDR1 LGHNA, CDR2 YNFKEQ. V trimming: 4 bases; J trimming: 7 bases; junction bases outside the gene matches: 8. The CDR3 DNA reads TGTGCCAGCAGCCGAGACCACGGGACAGGGAATTCACCCCTCCACTTT. Its protein product is CASSRDHGTGNSPLHF.

The chain combines TRBV7-8 with TRBJ1-1, with D hard to call. V lost 1 base to trimming and J lost 5 bases, with 8 bases between them. Germline values: CDR1 SGHVS, CDR2 FQNEAQ. The CDR3 sequence is 13 residues long. CDR3 residues: CASSLEPRTEAFF. CDR3 bases: TGTGCCAGCAGCTTAGAACCCCGGACTGAAGCTTTCTTT.

This clone was recorded only once. The chain employs TRBV2 and TRBJ1-1; D gene uncertain. Deletions cut 3 bases from V and 8 bases from J, with 7 bases between. Germline CDR1 reads SNHLY; CDR2 reads FYNNEI. The CDR3 sequence is 11 residues long. CDR3 residues: CASSDLGEAFF. CDR3 bases: TGTGCCAGCAGTGACTTGGGGGAAGCTTTCTTT.

The J gene is TRBJ2-1, the V gene TRBV29-1, with D unresolved. V was pared by 4 bases and J by 8 bases, with 9 bases between. The V gene's germline CDR1 is SQVTM and CDR2 ANQGSEA. The CDR3 is made up of 11 amino acids. The CDR3 spells CSVALWYEQFF. In DNA form, the CDR3 reads TGCAGCGTTGCGCTATGGTATGAGCAGTTCTTC.

This chain links TRBV29-1 with TRBJ2-7; 7 nucleotides match TRBD2. From germline, CDR1 is SQVTM and CDR2 ANQGSEA. The CDR3 is 14 residues long. The V and J ends lost 6 bases and 4 bases, in that order; junction bases with no gene match: 12. The chain's CDR3 is CSVLTQRGIYEQYF. In DNA, the CDR3 is TGCAGCGTCCTCACTCAGCGGGGCATTTACGAGCAGTACTTC.

The chain uses TRBV30 and TRBJ2-3, with 7 bases that match TRBD2. The CDR3 covers 15 residues. V dropped 1 base and J dropped 2; count of bases not matched to a gene: 6. Germline V gene lookup returns CDR1 GTSNPN and CDR2 SVGIG (reference sequence). DNA for the CDR3: TGTGCCTGGAGTGGTTTGGGGGGGAACACAGATACGCAGTATTTT. Translation: CAWSGLGGNTDTQYF. Together with reference TRBV30 and TRBJ2-3, the CDR3 gives the full variable domain: SQTIHQWPATLVQPVGSPLSLECTVEGTSNPNLYWYRQAAGRGLQLLFYSVGIGQISSEVPQNLSASRPQDRQFILSSKKLLLSDSGFYLCAWSGLGGNTDTQYFGPGTRLTVL.